What follows are 28 T cell receptor beta chains derived from one specimen sequenced in a study of cytomegalovirus exposure and HLA in healthy donors. PCR involved 60 Vbeta and 13 Jbeta primers. Produced via immunoSEQ multiplex PCR; TCRdb's table is partial and in-frame only. The sample includes fewer than 140,000 clones, over 70% of them seen just once. The specimen sequenced was PBMCs. These receptors all stem from a male donor in good health and CMV-seropositive.

The chain has TRBV5-1 and TRBJ2-2; 8 nucleotides align to TRBD2. Germline trimming cut 4 bases from V and 3 bases from J; bases unmatched to any gene: 8. Per germline, CDR1 SGHRS and CDR2 YFSETQ. CDR3 length: 16 residues. The CDR3 reads CASSPSGGQYTGELFF. CDR3 nucleotide sequence: TGCGCCAGCAGCCCCTCGGGGGGGCAGTACACCGGGGAGCTGTTTTTT.

The V and J genes are TRBV6-5 and TRBJ2-7; maybe TRBD2 (5 bases). This CDR3 contains 12 residues. Trimming removed 0 bases from V and 7 bases from J, with 7 bases in between. Germline lookup yields CDR1 MNHEY and CDR2 SVGAGI. CDR3 nucleotide sequence: TGTGCCAGCAGTTACTCATCGGGGGAGCAGTACTTC. Amino acids: CASSYSSGEQYF.

As regards this clone: This sample also contains other DNA sequences that code for the same CDR3. The gene calls are TRBV2 and TRBJ2-7, with D uncertain. The CDR3 runs 11 residues. The V end lost 4 bases, the J end lost 4 bases, and 5 bases lay between the germline ends. The germline V gene has CDR1 SNHLY and CDR2 FYNNEI. This CDR3 reads CASSGEYEQYF. In DNA form, the CDR3 reads TGTGCCAGCAGTGGAGAGTACGAGCAGTACTTC.

This clone was seen a handful of times. The chain recombines TRBV6-5 with TRBJ2-7; 8 bases fit TRBD1. J gave up 3 bases and V 2 bases, and 3 bases lay outside the gene matches. The CDR3 is 14 residues long. The germline V gene has CDR1 MNHEY and CDR2 SVGAGI. The CDR3 DNA reads as TGTGCCAGCAGTTACCGCGGGACAGGCTACGAGCAGTACTTC. It translates to CASSYRGTGYEQYF.

The chain links TRBV29-1 to TRBJ1-2; weak D call: TRBD1 (6 bases). The CDR3 runs to 12 residues. Between the trimmed V and J ends, which lost 6 bases and 12 bases, there was a span of 20 bases. Per the germline V gene, CDR1 is SQVTM and CDR2 is ANQGSEA. CDR3 in DNA: TGCAGCGTCGGCGCGACAGGCCCCGTTCACACCTTC. This sequence encodes CSVGATGPVHTF.

J is TRBJ2-1 and V is TRBV19; the match to TRBD2 covers 11 bases. The V and J ends lost 5 bases and 6 bases, in that order; junction bases with no gene match: 21. This CDR3 is built from 20 residues. Germline CDR1 and CDR2: LNHDA and SQIVND (reference sequence). This CDR3 is CASSYVGLAGGGWRGNEQFF. In DNA, the CDR3 is TGTGCCAGTAGTTACGTCGGTCTAGCGGGAGGAGGGTGGAGGGGCAATGAGCAGTTCTTC. The full variable domain, completed using reference TRBV19 and TRBJ2-1, is DGGITQSPKYLFRKEGQNVTLSCEQNLNHDAMYWYRQDPGQGLRLIYYSQIVNDFQKGDIAEGYSVSREKKESFPLTVTSAQKNPTAFYLCASSYVGLAGGGWRGNEQFFGPGTRLTVL.

The chain recombines TRBV28 with TRBJ2-1, with a tentative D call TRBD2 (6 bases). Germline V gene data show CDR1 as MDHEN and CDR2 as SYDVKM. This CDR3 spans 15 amino acids. Deletions cut 3 bases from V and 6 bases from J, with 15 bases between. CDR3 coding DNA: TGTGCCAGCAGTTTCCGGGGGTCCGTTGCCAATGAGCAGTTCTTC. It encodes CASSFRGSVANEQFF.

The rearrangement joins TRBV27 to TRBJ1-6, with unresolved D. The V end lost 1 base, the J end lost 9 bases, and 7 bases lay between the germline ends. CDR3 length: 13 amino acids. The germline V gene encodes CDR1 MNHEY and CDR2 SMNVEV (reference sequence). The CDR3 sequence is CASSLYGPSPLHF. For the CDR3, the DNA is TGTGCCAGCAGTTTATATGGGCCTTCACCCCTCCACTTT.

This clone was observed a single time. The genes are TRBV19 and TRBJ2-1, with 10 bases identical to TRBD2. This CDR3 contains 17 residues. The germline V gene encodes CDR1 LNHDA and CDR2 SQIVND (reference sequence). Trimming took 3 bases from V and 3 from J; bases not matched to a gene: 8. The CDR3 loop reads CASSIADTSGDYNEQFF. DNA for the CDR3: TGTGCCAGTAGTATTGCGGATACTAGCGGGGACTACAATGAGCAGTTCTTC.

The gene calls are TRBV7-8 and TRBJ1-5; 10 nucleotides agree with TRBD1. V trimming: 5 bases; J trimming: 4 bases; junction bases outside the gene matches: 8. The CDR3 runs to 16 residues. Per the germline V gene, CDR1 is SGHVS and CDR2 is FQNEAQ. CDR3 nucleotide sequence: TGTGCCAGCAGCCCCAGGGACAGGGGCCTAAATCAGCCCCAGCATTTT. Protein: CASSPRDRGLNQPQHF.

The chain has TRBV7-2 and TRBJ2-7, with a possible D match to TRBD1 (6 bases). Germline values: CDR1 SGHTA, CDR2 FQGNSA. V gave up 5 bases and J gave up 3 bases, with 14 bases separating them. CDR3 size: 14 residues. CDR3 sequence: CASSRDKQGYEQYF. The CDR3 DNA follows: TGTGCCAGCAGCCGTGACAAACAGGGCTACGAGCAGTACTTC.

This clone was recorded once. J is TRBJ2-7 and V is TRBV7-9; D is possibly TRBD2 (5 bases). V gave up 5 bases and J gave up 5 bases, with 13 bases separating them. In germline, CDR1 is SEHNR, CDR2 FQNEAQ (reference sequence). CDR3 length: 13 residues. This CDR3 reads CASSRLLGNEQYF. The DNA of the CDR3 is TGTGCCAGCAGCCGACTCCTCGGGAACGAGCAGTACTTC.

The chain combines TRBV5-1 with TRBJ2-1; D gene uncertain. CDR1 and CDR2 (germline): SGHRS, YFSETQ. Deletions cut 0 bases from V and 4 bases from J, with 14 bases between. The CDR3 is 16 residues long. For the CDR3, the DNA is TGCGCCAGCAGCTTGGAAGCCGCCAACCCGTACAATGAGCAGTTCTTC. It is translated as CASSLEAANPYNEQFF.

The chain employs TRBV10-3 and TRBJ2-7; TRBD1 agrees at 7 bases. CDR1 and CDR2 from the germline V gene are ENHRY and SYGVKD. The V and J ends lost 4 bases and 4 bases, in that order; junction bases with no gene match: 25. The CDR3 has 20 residues. CDR3 sequence: CAISARGYGQLNFGVYEQYF. CDR3 sequence (DNA): TGTGCCATCAGTGCCAGGGGGTATGGACAGCTTAACTTCGGAGTTTACGAGCAGTACTTC.

CDR3 DNA sequence: TGTGCCAGCAGCTTGCGGGAGTGGTCCGGGGAGCTGTTTTTT. Translation: CASSLREWSGELFF. The chain combines TRBV5-4 with TRBJ2-2; maybe TRBD2 (6 bases). V lost 1 base to trimming and J lost 6 bases, with 10 bases between them. This CDR3 comprises 14 residues. The germline V gene has CDR1 SGHNT and CDR2 YYREEE (reference sequence).

The V gene is TRBV2, the J gene TRBJ1-1, with TRBD1 as a possible D gene (6 bases). The CDR3 loop spans 14 amino acids. V was shortened by 6 bases and J by 2 bases, with 13 bases between the two germline ends. The germline V gene has CDR1 SNHLY and CDR2 FYNNEI. CDR3 coding DNA: TGTGCCAGCAGAAGCGGGACATCCAACACTGAAGCTTTCTTT. Its protein product is CASRSGTSNTEAFF. Full variable domain (remainder filled in from reference TRBV2 and TRBJ1-1): EPEVTQTPSHQVTQMGQEVILRCVPISNHLYFYWYRQILGQKVEFLVSFYNNEISEKSEIFDDQFSVERPDGSNFTLKIRSTKLEDSAMYFCASRSGTSNTEAFFGQGTRLTVV.

This chain connects TRBV4-1 to TRBJ2-7; 12 bases line up with TRBD2. The CDR3 extends over 17 amino acids. J lost 4 bases, V lost 0 bases, and 7 bases had no gene match. CDR1 is MGHRA, CDR2 YSYEKL, per germline. The CDR3 sequence is CASSQDEGLAGRYEQYF. The CDR3 DNA follows: TGCGCCAGCAGCCAAGACGAAGGACTAGCGGGAAGGTACGAGCAGTACTTC.

V gene TRBV28 combines with J gene TRBJ2-7; 7 bases align to TRBD2. V lost 2 bases, J lost 6 bases, and 10 bases stayed unmatched. Germline loops: CDR1 MDHEN, CDR2 SYDVKM. This CDR3 spans 15 amino acids. The CDR3 here is CASSLGSGRALEQYF. The CDR3 DNA is TGTGCCAGCAGTTTAGGCAGTGGGAGGGCCCTCGAGCAGTACTTC.

The CDR3 nucleotides read TGTGCCAGCAGCCCATCAGGAGGAAACACCATATATTTT. It encodes CASSPSGGNTIYF. The chain joins TRBV11-3 to TRBJ1-3; no firm D call. This CDR3 has 13 residues. The germline gives CDR1 SGHNT, CDR2 YENEEA. V was pared by 5 bases and J by 4 bases, with 9 bases between. Supplemented by reference TRBV11-3 and TRBJ1-3, the full variable domain reads EAGVVQSPRYKIIEKKQPVAFWCNPISGHNTLYWYLQNLGQGPELLIRYENEEAVDDSQLPKDRFSAERLKGVDSTLKIQPAELGDSAVYLCASSPSGGNTIYFGEGSWLTVV.

The chain couples TRBV6-5 to TRBJ2-3; D is unclear. V gave up 0 bases and J gave up 2 bases, with 12 bases separating them. The germline gives CDR1 MNHEY, CDR2 SVGAGI. This CDR3 region has 16 residues. CDR3: CASSYSHISFTDTQYF. In nucleotides, the CDR3 is TGTGCCAGCAGTTACTCGCACATTTCATTCACAGATACGCAGTATTTT.

The V call is TRBV29-1, the J call TRBJ2-7, with D possibly being TRBD2 (6 bases). Germline lookup yields CDR1 SQVTM and CDR2 ANQGSEA. V was shortened by 6 bases and J by 2 bases, with 14 bases between the two germline ends. This CDR3 comprises 13 residues. CDR3 in DNA: TGCAGCGTGGGCGGGACCCAGGCCTACGAGCAGTACTTC. Translating it yields CSVGGTQAYEQYF.

The chain combines TRBV4-3 with TRBJ2-3; 9 bases line up with TRBD2. Germline V gene sequence: CDR1 LGHNA, CDR2 YSLEER. The CDR3 runs to 17 residues. V trimming: 0 bases; J trimming: 6 bases; junction bases outside the gene matches: 10. The CDR3 protein is CASSQDEAGGMRDTQYF. The CDR3 DNA reads as TGCGCCAGCAGCCAAGATGAAGCGGGAGGTATGAGGGATACGCAGTATTTT.

The chain couples TRBV6-1 to TRBJ1-1; D is possibly TRBD1 (6 bases). Trimming took off 7 bases at V and 7 bases at J, with 13 bases between the two ends. The length of the CDR3 is 12 residues. Germline V lookup: CDR1 MNHNS, CDR2 SASEGT. CDR3 protein: CASNRQAGEAFF. Written as DNA, the CDR3 is TGTGCCAGCAATCGACAGGCCGGTGAAGCTTTCTTT.

This chain links TRBV4-3 with TRBJ2-2; a possible D gene is TRBD1 (5 bases). Germline V gene sequence: CDR1 LGHNA, CDR2 YSLEER. V gave up 3 bases and J gave up 5 bases, with 13 bases separating them. The length of the CDR3 is 15 residues. DNA for the CDR3: TGCGCCAGCAGCCAGGACATCCGGCGTACCGGGGAGCTGTTTTTT. It specifies CASSQDIRRTGELFF.

CDR3 in amino acids: CASSLGTREQYF. The CDR3 nucleotides read TGCGCCAGCAGCCTGGGAACGCGGGAGCAGTACTTC. The chain employs TRBV5-1 and TRBJ2-7; D is unresolved. Germline V lookup: CDR1 SGHRS, CDR2 YFSETQ. The CDR3 contains 12 residues. V shed 4 bases and J shed 7 bases, with 12 bases lying between them.

This chain joins TRBV18 and TRBJ1-1, with TRBD1 identical over 7 bases. The CDR3 is 16 amino acids. Germline V CDR1 and CDR2: KGHSH, LQKENI. Trimming took 3 bases from V and 0 from J; bases not matched to a gene: 7. The CDR3 nucleotides read TGTGCCAGCTCACCCAGGCAGGGGGAGGTGAACACTGAAGCTTTCTTT. This sequence encodes CASSPRQGEVNTEAFF.

The V gene is TRBV5-1, the J gene TRBJ2-1, with 12 bases fitting TRBD2. The ends lost 2 bases at V and 13 bases at J; junction bases unmatched: 4. In germline, CDR1 is SGHRS, CDR2 YFSETQ. The CDR3 consists of 13 residues. CDR3 nucleotides: TGCGCCAGCAGCTTCGGACTAGCGGGACGACAGTTCTTC. It is translated as CASSFGLAGRQFF.

This clone occurred a few times. The chain combines TRBV30 with TRBJ1-3, with D tentatively TRBD1 (5 bases). From germline, CDR1 is GTSNPN and CDR2 SVGIG (reference sequence). This CDR3 spans 16 amino acids. The V end lost 2 bases, the J end lost 0 bases, and 14 bases lay between the germline ends. CDR3 residues: CAWSRLDSYSGNTIYF. The CDR3 DNA reads as TGTGCCTGGAGTAGACTCGACAGCTACTCTGGAAACACCATATATTTT.